The 30 T cell receptor beta chains given below trace back to one sample, sequenced in a study of blood T cell repertoires in COVID-19. Using immunoSEQ multiplex PCR, the repertoire was profiled, and TCRdb retains in-frame clones only, with some absent. The table has about 91,000 clones, over 70% seen once; the top ten hold approximately 10%. The specimen sequenced was peripheral blood. The source is an elderly woman with acute or convalescent COVID-19.

The chain is built from TRBV27 and TRBJ2-7; TRBD1 agrees at 9 bases. V shed 2 bases, J shed 4 bases, and the junction held 6 bases outside the gene matches. The germline V gene encodes CDR1 MNHEY and CDR2 SMNVEV (reference sequence). The CDR3 contains 15 residues. The chain's CDR3 is CASSLTRDRAYEQYF. The CDR3 nucleotides are TGTGCCAGCAGTTTAACGCGGGACAGGGCTTACGAGCAGTACTTC.

This clone turned up a few times. This chain uses TRBV4-3 with TRBJ1-6, with D maybe TRBD1 (5 bases). CDR3 length equals 13 residues. Trimming removed 5 bases from V and 7 bases from J, with 9 bases in between. The V gene's germline CDR1 is LGHNA and CDR2 YSLEER. CDR3 region: CASSVQENSPLHF. CDR3 DNA: TGCGCCAGCAGCGTACAGGAGAATTCACCCCTCCACTTT.

V and J are TRBV29-1 and TRBJ1-4; 8 nucleotides align to TRBD1. V dropped 8 bases and J dropped 7; count of bases not matched to a gene: 9. Per the germline V gene, CDR1 is SQVTM and CDR2 is ANQGSEA. The CDR3 sequence is 13 residues long. CDR3 bases: TGCAGCACCAGAACAGGGGGAAGTGAAAAACTGTTTTTT. Amino acids: CSTRTGGSEKLFF.

J is TRBJ1-3 and V is TRBV7-2; 7 bases line up with TRBD1. The germline CDR1 and CDR2 sequences are SGHTA and FQGNSA. The V gene end was trimmed by 5 bases and the J gene end by 0 bases; junction bases not matched to a gene: 1. This CDR3 is built from 14 residues. In nucleotides, the CDR3 is TGTGCCAGCAGCGGGACAGCCTCTGGAAACACCATATATTTT. This translates into CASSGTASGNTIYF.

The chain employs TRBV11-2 and TRBJ1-2; 10 bases are shared with TRBD1. The CDR3 is 16 amino acids. Trimming removed 5 bases from V and 3 bases from J; junction bases left unmatched: 9. Germline lookup yields CDR1 SGHAT and CDR2 FQNNGV. The CDR3 sequence is CASSPTDRGVYYGYTF. As DNA, the CDR3 is TGTGCCAGCAGCCCGACGGACAGGGGGGTTTACTATGGCTACACCTTC.

CDR3 sequence (DNA): TGTGCCAGTAGTGGCCCCGGGACAGCGAACTATGGCTACACCTTC. Protein product: CASSGPGTANYGYTF. The chain joins TRBV19 to TRBJ1-2; 7 bases map to TRBD1. Per the germline V gene, CDR1 is LNHDA and CDR2 is SQIVND (reference sequence). Unmatched junction bases numbered 8, after V lost 5 bases and J lost 2 bases. The CDR3 length is 15 residues.

CDR3 nucleotide sequence: TGTGCCAGCAGTTGGGGCGATGGGAGGACCCAGCATTTT. Its translation: CASSWGDGRTQHF. The chain carries TRBV27 and TRBJ1-5, with a weak D call TRBD1 (5 bases). Per the germline V gene, CDR1 is MNHEY and CDR2 is SMNVEV (reference sequence). Trimming removed 4 bases from V and 11 bases from J, with 15 bases in between. The CDR3 extends over 13 amino acids.

The chain recombines TRBV7-9 with TRBJ1-1, with TRBD1 matching over 7 bases. Losses at the gene ends were 3 bases for V and 8 bases for J; bases not matched to a gene: 15. Germline-derived CDR1 and CDR2 are SEHNR and FQNEAQ (reference sequence). The CDR3 spans 16 residues. DNA of the CDR3: TGTGCCAGCAGCTTCCCTCAGACCTCTAGACAGGGCGAAGCTTTCTTT. It translates to CASSFPQTSRQGEAFF.

The chain is built from TRBV11-2 and TRBJ1-1; TRBD1 might be the D (5 bases). V was clipped by 3 bases and J by 8 bases, with 19 bases between them. Germline V gene sequence: CDR1 SGHAT, CDR2 FQNNGV. There are 15 residues in the CDR3. CDR3 amino acids: CASSFPGVGVNEAFF. The CDR3 DNA reads TGTGCCAGCAGCTTCCCGGGGGTCGGGGTAAACGAAGCTTTCTTT.

The V gene is TRBV6-5, the J gene TRBJ2-7; TRBD1 matches at 7 bases. Unmatched junction bases numbered 9, after V lost 5 bases and J lost 5 bases. The CDR3 has 14 residues. In germline, CDR1 is MNHEY, CDR2 SVGAGI. In DNA, the CDR3 is TGTGCCAGCAGTACCCCGGACAGGCCCAACGAGCAGTACTTC. Its protein product is CASSTPDRPNEQYF.

The chain couples TRBV6-6 to TRBJ2-7; TRBD2 agrees at 7 bases. Germline V CDR1 and CDR2: MNHNY, SVGAGI (reference sequence). Trimming took 5 bases from V and 4 from J; bases not matched to a gene: 8. The CDR3 has 14 residues. CDR3 protein: CASSRTRIEYEQYF. CDR3 bases: TGTGCCAGCAGTAGGACTAGAATTGAATACGAGCAGTACTTC.

The chain carries TRBV7-9 and TRBJ1-2; possibly TRBD1 for D (6 bases). This CDR3 has 18 residues. Germline CDR1 is SEHNR and CDR2 is FQNEAQ (reference sequence). V was trimmed by 5 bases and J by 6 bases, leaving 28 bases between them. CDR3 in amino acids: CASSPRRSRGEHRDGYTF. CDR3 sequence (DNA): TGTGCCAGCAGCCCCCGGCGGAGCAGGGGAGAGCATCGGGATGGCTACACCTTC.

The CDR3 protein is CASSSTSGRAGYNEQFF. DNA of the CDR3: TGTGCCAGCAGTTCGACTAGCGGGAGGGCCGGGTACAATGAGCAGTTCTTC. The chain couples TRBV28 to TRBJ2-1; 14 nucleotides align to TRBD2. From germline, CDR1 is MDHEN and CDR2 SYDVKM. This CDR3 has 17 amino acids. Unmatched junction bases numbered 6, after V lost 4 bases and J lost 4 bases.

This sequence joins TRBV28 and TRBJ2-7; TRBD2 is a possible D gene (6 bases). Per the germline V gene, CDR1 is MDHEN and CDR2 is SYDVKM. This CDR3 region has 15 residues. V shed 4 bases and J shed 4 bases, with 17 bases lying between them. CDR3 loop: CASSSPSELSYEQYF. DNA for the CDR3: TGTGCCAGCAGTTCGCCTAGCGAGCTAAGTTACGAGCAGTACTTC.

CDR3 loop: CASRGTYEQYF. The CDR3, as DNA: TGTGCCAGCAGGGGCACCTACGAGCAGTACTTC. The chain combines TRBV27 with TRBJ2-7; no clear D gene. CDR1 is MNHEY and CDR2 is SMNVEV in the germline V gene (reference sequence). The ends were cut back, 6 bases at V and 2 bases at J, with 5 bases in the middle. This CDR3 is 11 amino acids long.

V and J are TRBV7-9 and TRBJ2-7; 12 positions agree with TRBD2. The CDR3 covers 15 residues. Germline lookup yields CDR1 SEHNR and CDR2 FQNEAQ (reference sequence). Trimming took 4 bases from V and 5 from J; bases not matched to a gene: 6. CDR3 sequence: CASSSPGLAGNEQYF. The CDR3 DNA sequence: TGTGCCAGCAGCTCACCGGGACTAGCGGGTAACGAGCAGTACTTC.

This clone has more than one count but fewer than ten. This chain joins TRBV7-8 and TRBJ1-2; 9 nucleotides line up with TRBD1. With V trimmed by 4 bases and J by 8 bases, 8 bases remained unmatched. Germline V gene data show CDR1 as SGHVS and CDR2 as FQNEAQ. The CDR3 runs 14 residues. CDR3 DNA sequence: TGTGCCAGCAGCTACGGACAGGGGCTACAGGGCTACACCTTC. It specifies CASSYGQGLQGYTF. Full variable domain (outside the CDR3, taken from reference TRBV7-8 and TRBJ1-2): GAGVSQSPRYKVAKRGQDVALRCDPISGHVSLFWYQQALGQGPEFLTYFQNEAQLDKSGLPSDRFFAERPEGSVSTLKIQRTQQEDSAVYLCASSYGQGLQGYTFGSGTRLTVV.

The chain has TRBV6-5 and TRBJ1-5; D call uncertain. The CDR3 length is 15 residues. Germline V lookup: CDR1 MNHEY, CDR2 SVGAGI. Trimming took off 10 bases at V and 1 base at J, with 17 bases between the two ends. Written as DNA, the CDR3 is TGTGCCACCGCGTCTACCGCCCTAAGCAATCAGCCCCAGCATTTT. It yields the protein CATASTALSNQPQHF.

V usage is TRBV6-5 and J usage is TRBJ1-6; D might be TRBD1 (5 bases). The CDR3 totals 15 residues. Germline V gives CDR1 MNHEY, CDR2 SVGAGI. V was shortened by 4 bases and J by 0 bases, with 7 bases between the two germline ends. The CDR3 sequence is CASSLDNSYNSPLHF. The CDR3 nucleotides are TGTGCCAGCAGTTTGGACAACTCCTATAATTCACCCCTCCACTTT.

The chain joins TRBV7-9 to TRBJ1-6; a possible D gene is TRBD1 (5 bases). The CDR3 runs to 15 residues. The ends were cut back, 0 bases at V and 6 bases at J, with 9 bases in the middle. Germline lookup yields CDR1 SEHNR and CDR2 FQNEAQ (reference sequence). The CDR3 reads CASSLAGGSNSPLHF. The CDR3 DNA reads as TGTGCCAGCAGCTTAGCGGGGGGTAGTAATTCACCCCTCCACTTT. Full variable domain (remainder filled in from reference TRBV7-9 and TRBJ1-6): DTGVSQNPRHKITKRGQNVTFRCDPISEHNRLYWYRQTLGQGPEFLTYFQNEAQLEKSRLLSDRFSAERPKGSFSTLEIQRTEQGDSAMYLCASSLAGGSNSPLHFGNGTRLTVT.

V gene TRBV5-6 combines with J gene TRBJ2-2; D gene ambiguous. The ends were cut back, 0 bases at V and 5 bases at J, with 8 bases in the middle. This CDR3 has 14 residues. The V gene's germline CDR1 is SGHDT and CDR2 YYEEEE. CDR3 DNA sequence: TGTGCCAGCAGCTTGGCCTTCGAGACCGGGGAGCTGTTTTTT. Translated, it gives CASSLAFETGELFF.

This clone was detected only once. The gene calls are TRBV21-1 and TRBJ2-2; TRBD1 is the table's D call and was not checked against the DNA. TRBV21-1 represents a pseudogene. This CDR3 region has 16 residues. CDR3 in DNA: TGTGCCAGCAGCAAAACCGGGACAGGGTTGGCCGGGGAGCTGTTTTTT. It specifies CASSKTGTGLAGELFF.

The chain couples TRBV7-2 to TRBJ1-2; maybe TRBD1 (6 bases). The V end lost 2 bases, the J end lost 3 bases, and 13 bases lay between the germline ends. CDR3 size: 15 residues. The V gene's germline CDR1 is SGHTA and CDR2 FQGNSA. CDR3 in amino acids: CASSLSGRGDYGYTF. The CDR3 nucleotides are TGTGCCAGCAGCTTATCTGGCAGGGGAGACTATGGCTACACCTTC.

The chain uses TRBV7-9 and TRBJ2-7; maybe TRBD1 (7 bases). Deletions cut 3 bases from V and 2 bases from J, with 14 bases between. Per the germline V gene, CDR1 is SEHNR and CDR2 is FQNEAQ (reference sequence). The CDR3 covers 15 residues. The CDR3 coding sequence is TGTGCCAGCAGCTTTGGTCAGGGGGGACCCTACGAGCAGTACTTC. Translating it yields CASSFGQGGPYEQYF.

This rearrangement joins TRBV7-9 to TRBJ1-4; D ambiguous. Germline CDR1 SEHNR, CDR2 FQNEAQ (reference sequence). This CDR3 region has 14 residues. Trimming removed 3 bases at V and 8 bases at J, with 13 bases between. The CDR3 DNA is TGTGCCAGCAGCTTTGCCCTCCCGGGGGAAAAACTGTTTTTT. This translates into CASSFALPGEKLFF.

The chain uses TRBV9 and TRBJ1-5; TRBD1 might be the D (6 bases). Germline CDR1 is SGDLS and CDR2 is YYNGEE. The CDR3 has 17 amino acids. The germline V and J ends were trimmed by 0 bases and 0 bases, with 13 bases remaining between them. The CDR3 loop is CASSVERDTYSNQPQHF. CDR3 bases: TGTGCCAGCAGCGTAGAGAGGGACACCTATAGCAATCAGCCCCAGCATTTT.

Within the sample, this clone is large. The chain recombines TRBV7-9 with TRBJ1-1; D is uncertain. V was shortened by 3 bases and J by 6 bases, with 14 bases between the two germline ends. There are 14 residues in the CDR3. In germline, CDR1 is SEHNR, CDR2 FQNEAQ (reference sequence). This chain's CDR3 is CASSFSVGGAEAFF. The CDR3, as DNA: TGTGCCAGCAGCTTCAGCGTCGGTGGCGCTGAAGCTTTCTTT.

The chain carries TRBV28 and TRBJ1-2; 7 nucleotides align to TRBD1. The junction had 22 bases not matched to a gene; V was cut back by 5 bases and J by 7 bases. The CDR3 sequence is 18 residues long. CDR1 is MDHEN and CDR2 is SYDVKM in the germline V gene. The CDR3 here is CASSTNPQGTIPYGGYTF. In DNA form, the CDR3 reads TGTGCCAGCAGTACAAACCCACAGGGGACCATCCCCTATGGTGGCTACACCTTC.

The table lists this clone with a few counts. Germline and junction disagree at one end, which may indicate a read error. This sequence joins TRBV6-5 and TRBJ1-6, with D perhaps matching TRBD1 (5 bases). The CDR3 contains 15 residues. Germline V lookup: CDR1 MNHEY, CDR2 SVGAGI. CDR3: CASSYSRDSGSPLHF. The CDR3, as DNA: TGTGCCAGCAGCTACTCCAGGGATTCGGGTTCACCCCTCCACTTT.

The CDR3 bases are TGTGCCAGCAGCTTAGGCGGAGGGTGGGGCTACACCTTC. This translates into CASSLGGGWGYTF. The V call is TRBV11-2, the J call TRBJ1-2; D gene uncertain. V was clipped by 1 base and J by 8 bases, with 11 bases between them. This CDR3 has 13 residues. CDR1 is SGHAT, CDR2 FQNNGV, per germline.